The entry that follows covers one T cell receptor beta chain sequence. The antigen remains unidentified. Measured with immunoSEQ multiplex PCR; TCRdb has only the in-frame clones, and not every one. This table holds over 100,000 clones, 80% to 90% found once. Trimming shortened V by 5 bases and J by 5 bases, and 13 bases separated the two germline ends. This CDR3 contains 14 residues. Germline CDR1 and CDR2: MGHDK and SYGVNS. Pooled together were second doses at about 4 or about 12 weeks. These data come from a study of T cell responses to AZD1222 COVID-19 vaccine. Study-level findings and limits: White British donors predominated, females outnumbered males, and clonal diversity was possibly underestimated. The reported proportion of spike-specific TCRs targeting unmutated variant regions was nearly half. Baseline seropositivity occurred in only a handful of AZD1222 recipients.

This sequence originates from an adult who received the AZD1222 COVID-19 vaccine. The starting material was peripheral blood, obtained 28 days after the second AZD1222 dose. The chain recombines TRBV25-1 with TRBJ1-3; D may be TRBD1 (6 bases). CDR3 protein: CASSLGQPRNTIYF. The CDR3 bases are TGTGCCAGCAGTCTCGGACAGCCGAGAAACACCATATATTTT.